The 29 T cell receptor beta chains listed next were all sequenced from one sample in a study of early stage breast cancer tumors. Method: immunoSEQ multiplex PCR; TCRdb's copy keeps in-frame clones and lacks some. The repertoire has fewer than 50,000 clones, around 69% of them found once; the top ten carry about 7%. Sequenced material: blood. The receptors originated from a person aged 50 to 59 with breast cancer.

This clone turned up a few times. The rearrangement joins TRBV27 to TRBJ2-7, with 10 bases fitting TRBD2. The trim removed 5 bases at V and 3 bases at J, leaving 7 bases unmatched. Germline V CDR1 and CDR2: MNHEY, SMNVEV (reference sequence). This CDR3 region has 15 residues. CDR3 region: CASSGVGTSDYEQYF. The CDR3 nucleotides are TGTGCCAGCAGTGGGGTTGGGACTAGCGACTACGAGCAGTACTTC.

The chain has TRBV2 and TRBJ2-1, with 13 bases fitting TRBD2. Germline-derived CDR1 and CDR2 are SNHLY and FYNNEI. The CDR3 contains 15 residues. The V gene end was trimmed by 4 bases and the J gene end by 12 bases; junction bases not matched to a gene: 9. This CDR3 reads CASSGTSGGVVGQFF. In nucleotides, the CDR3 is TGTGCCAGCAGTGGTACTAGCGGGGGGGTGGTGGGGCAGTTCTTC.

The genes are TRBV28 and TRBJ2-3, with a possible D match to TRBD1 (6 bases). CDR1 and CDR2 from the germline V gene are MDHEN and SYDVKM. There are 13 residues in the CDR3. Deletions cut 5 bases from V and 2 bases from J, with 8 bases between. In DNA, the CDR3 is TGTGCCAGCAGTCGGACAGACACAGATACGCAGTATTTT. It specifies CASSRTDTDTQYF. The variable domain in full, with the rest retrieved from reference TRBV28 and TRBJ2-3, is DVKVTQSSRYLVKRTGEKVFLECVQDMDHENMFWYRQDPGLGLRLIYFSYDVKMKEKGDIPEGYSVSREKKERFSLILESASTNQTSMYLCASSRTDTDTQYFGPGTRLTVL.

The chain links TRBV6-1 to TRBJ1-2; D not certain. CDR3 size: 12 residues. Trimming pared 7 bases from V and 4 bases from J, leaving 10 bases between. CDR1 is MNHNS and CDR2 is SASEGT in the germline V gene. CDR3 DNA: TGTGCCAGCACCGGGTCGGTCTATGGCTACACCTTC. This translates into CASTGSVYGYTF.

This clone is a singleton in its sample. The rearrangement links TRBV18 to TRBJ2-7, with 8 bases identical to TRBD1. The germline CDR1 and CDR2 sequences are KGHSH and LQKENI. V was pared by 3 bases and J by 6 bases, with 4 bases of the junction left unmatched. The CDR3 runs 13 residues. The CDR3 DNA sequence: TGTGCCAGCTCACCCTTACAGGGGGGCGAGCAGTACTTC. Translated, it gives CASSPLQGGEQYF.

The V and J genes are TRBV7-2 and TRBJ1-5; D is uncertain. The V gene lost 1 base and the J gene lost 4 bases, with 8 bases spanning the gap. In germline, CDR1 is SGHTA, CDR2 FQGNSA. This CDR3 has 14 amino acids. The CDR3, as DNA: TGTGCCAGCAGCTTAGGGTCGGGAAATCAGCCCCAGCATTTT. Translating it yields CASSLGSGNQPQHF.

This clone was counted between two and nine times. The chain uses TRBV19 and TRBJ1-4; D call uncertain. V was cut by 4 bases and J by 2 bases, with 11 bases left in between. The germline V gene encodes CDR1 LNHDA and CDR2 SQIVND (reference sequence). The CDR3 runs 15 residues. CDR3 amino acids: CASSSSGVTNEKLFF. The CDR3 DNA is TGTGCCAGTAGTAGTTCGGGAGTCACTAATGAAAAACTGTTTTTT.

V and J are TRBV7-2 and TRBJ2-3; 9 positions agree with TRBD2. CDR3 length equals 15 residues. V was clipped by 2 bases and J by 2 bases; unmatched bases: 2. Germline V gene sequence: CDR1 SGHTA, CDR2 FQGNSA. The CDR3 nucleotides read TGTGCCAGCAGCTTAAGCGGGAGGCACACAGATACGCAGTATTTT. Translated: CASSLSGRHTDTQYF.

The rearrangement joins TRBV19 to TRBJ2-1, with 11 bases aligning to TRBD2. With V trimmed by 6 bases and J by 4 bases, 5 bases remained unmatched. Germline V CDR1 and CDR2: LNHDA, SQIVND (reference sequence). This CDR3 contains 15 residues. CDR3 loop: CASRITSGGYNEQFF. The CDR3 DNA follows: TGTGCCAGTAGGATAACTAGCGGGGGATACAATGAGCAGTTCTTC.

This chain links TRBV7-2 with TRBJ2-5; D call uncertain. Germline V gene lookup returns CDR1 SGHTA and CDR2 FQGNSA. CDR3 size: 11 residues. Trimming shortened V by 6 bases and J by 5 bases, and 7 bases separated the two germline ends. This chain's CDR3 is CASSLSETQYF. In DNA, the CDR3 is TGTGCCAGCAGTTTAAGCGAGACCCAGTACTTC.

V is TRBV2 and J is TRBJ2-3; weak D call: TRBD1 (6 bases). There are 13 residues in the CDR3. Germline V gene lookup returns CDR1 SNHLY and CDR2 FYNNEI. The V gene lost 4 bases and the J gene lost 1 base, with 6 bases spanning the gap. DNA for the CDR3: TGTGCCAGCAGTGGGGGGCGCACAGATACGCAGTATTTT. It is translated as CASSGGRTDTQYF.

As regards this clone: The junction does not match germline at one end; this may be a read error. V gene TRBV7-7 combines with J gene TRBJ2-3; 9 nucleotides agree with TRBD2. Germline V CDR1 and CDR2: SSHAT, FNYEAQ (reference sequence). CDR3 length: 15 residues. CDR3 loop: CASSWTSASTDTQYF. The CDR3 nucleotides are TGTGCTAGCAGTTGGACTAGCGCAAGCACAGATACGCAGTATTTT.

J is TRBJ1-2 and V is TRBV9, with D possibly TRBD1 on 5 matching bases. This CDR3 has 14 amino acids. V lost 5 bases, J lost 3 bases, and 14 bases lay in between. Germline V gene lookup returns CDR1 SGDLS and CDR2 YYNGEE. The CDR3 DNA is TGTGCCAGCAGGGGCATGGGGGGGGACTATGGCTACACCTTC. Amino acid sequence: CASRGMGGDYGYTF.

The chain uses TRBV4-3 and TRBJ1-1; 10 bases map to TRBD1. Germline-derived CDR1 and CDR2 are LGHNA and YSLEER. The CDR3 runs to 15 residues. The ends lost 3 bases at V and 5 bases at J; junction bases unmatched: 6. CDR3 amino acids: CASSHRQGAWTEAFF. The CDR3 nucleotides read TGCGCCAGCAGCCACAGACAGGGGGCATGGACTGAAGCTTTCTTT.

This clone was seen only a few times. The chain has TRBV5-4 and TRBJ2-2; TRBD2 is a possible D gene (5 bases). V was trimmed by 0 bases and J by 4 bases, leaving 10 bases between them. CDR3 length: 15 residues. Looked up from germline, CDR1 is SGHNT and CDR2 is YYREEE (reference sequence). The CDR3 reads CASSLGGIGTGELFF. CDR3 bases: TGTGCCAGCAGCTTGGGAGGGATAGGCACCGGGGAGCTGTTTTTT.

This chain links TRBV7-8 with TRBJ1-1; 8 bases are shared with TRBD1. The CDR3 has 18 amino acids. The V and J ends lost 5 bases and 3 bases, in that order; junction bases with no gene match: 17. The germline V gene encodes CDR1 SGHVS and CDR2 FQNEAQ. CDR3 nucleotide sequence: TGTGCCAGCAGCGTTAGGGGACAGGTCCTACTAGTCGACACTGAAGCTTTCTTT. Translated: CASSVRGQVLLVDTEAFF.

The table lists this clone with a count of one. V is TRBV10-3 and J is TRBJ2-1; 7 bases map to TRBD1. V gave up 6 bases and J gave up 4 bases; unmatched junction bases: 6. CDR1 and CDR2 (germline): ENHRY, SYGVKD. There are 14 residues in the CDR3. The CDR3: CAISRDRGYNEQFF. The CDR3 nucleotides are TGTGCCATCAGCCGGGACAGAGGGTACAATGAGCAGTTCTTC.

V and J are TRBV2 and TRBJ2-7, with TRBD1 matching over 9 bases. Germline V lookup: CDR1 SNHLY, CDR2 FYNNEI. V shed 7 bases, J shed 3 bases, and the junction held 7 bases outside the gene matches. The CDR3 length is 14 residues. In nucleotides, the CDR3 is TGTGCCAGCACTCCGGGACAGGGACTCTACGAGCAGTACGTC. This sequence encodes CASTPGQGLYEQYV.

The chain combines TRBV7-9 with TRBJ2-1; 7 bases match TRBD2. Germline CDR1 and CDR2: SEHNR and FQNEAQ (reference sequence). J was trimmed by 4 bases and V by 2 bases; bases with no gene match: 5. The CDR3 runs 15 residues. The CDR3 DNA follows: TGTGCCAGCAGCTTACGGGGCGGGGGTTACAATGAGCAGTTCTTC. Translating it yields CASSLRGGGYNEQFF.

The chain uses TRBV19 and TRBJ2-5; 8 bases align to TRBD1. Germline loops: CDR1 LNHDA, CDR2 SQIVND (reference sequence). This CDR3 contains 18 residues. J lost 5 bases, V lost 5 bases, and 19 bases had no gene match. CDR3 residues: CASSAFNPSTGGKETQYF. CDR3 nucleotides: TGTGCCAGTAGTGCCTTCAACCCCTCCACAGGGGGGAAGGAGACCCAGTACTTC.

The chain couples TRBV7-2 to TRBJ2-3, with 9 bases aligning to TRBD2. Trimming at V came to 2 bases and at J to 0 bases, leaving 3 bases not matched to a gene. Germline assignment: CDR1 SGHTA and CDR2 FQGNSA. This CDR3 is built from 16 residues. Here the CDR3 DNA reads TGTGCCAGCAGCTTACTAGCGGGGAGTAGCACAGATACGCAGTATTTT. This sequence encodes CASSLLAGSSTDTQYF.

The chain carries TRBV21-1 and TRBJ2-2; no DNA check was done on the table's D call, TRBD1. TRBV21-1 is reported as a pseudogene. CDR3 size: 15 residues. The chain's CDR3 is CASAAPGVATGELFF. Written as DNA, the CDR3 is TGTGCCAGCGCTGCCCCAGGGGTGGCGACCGGGGAGCTGTTTTTT.

The rearrangement links TRBV5-1 to TRBJ2-2, with a possible D match to TRBD2 (7 bases). The germline V gene has CDR1 SGHRS and CDR2 YFSETQ. The V gene lost 2 bases and the J gene lost 4 bases, with 15 bases spanning the gap. This CDR3 has 16 amino acids. The CDR3, as DNA: TGCGCCAGCAGCTTACTCGGGGGGCCGGGCACCGGGGAGCTGTTTTTT. Its protein product is CASSLLGGPGTGELFF.

The chain links TRBV9 to TRBJ2-5; possible D gene TRBD2, 7 bases. Germline V lookup: CDR1 SGDLS, CDR2 YYNGEE. The CDR3 is 16 residues long. Trimming left V 4 bases short and J 5 bases short, with 21 bases between. This CDR3 is CASSPSPGGKGETQYF. The DNA for the CDR3 is TGTGCCAGCAGCCCATCCCCGGGGGGCAAGGGGGAGACCCAGTACTTC.

The rearrangement joins TRBV11-2 to TRBJ1-4; D gene unclear. The V gene lost 6 bases and the J gene lost 6 bases, with 5 bases spanning the gap. In germline, CDR1 is SGHAT, CDR2 FQNNGV. The CDR3 totals 11 residues. Here the CDR3 reads CASRSDEKLFF. The CDR3 nucleotides are TGTGCCAGCAGATCAGATGAAAAACTGTTTTTT.

The gene calls are TRBV2 and TRBJ2-5; 7 bases match TRBD1. The CDR3 covers 15 residues. Germline CDR1 SNHLY, CDR2 FYNNEI. V was clipped by 4 bases and J by 1 base; unmatched bases: 6. CDR3 amino acids: CASSGGRGSQETQYF. CDR3 nucleotide sequence: TGTGCCAGCAGTGGCGGCAGGGGGAGCCAAGAGACCCAGTACTTC.

This chain joins TRBV6-1 and TRBJ2-1; D gene uncertain. The CDR3 is 12 amino acids. Germline-derived CDR1 and CDR2 are MNHNS and SASEGT. The V and J ends lost 6 bases and 5 bases respectively, with 8 bases between them. This chain's CDR3 is CASSVPDNEQFF. The CDR3 nucleotides are TGTGCCAGCAGCGTACCGGACAATGAGCAGTTCTTC.

V is TRBV27 and J is TRBJ1-2; TRBD1 matches 10 bases. J was trimmed by 8 bases and V by 5 bases; bases with no gene match: 14. CDR3 length: 16 residues. The germline CDR1 and CDR2 sequences are MNHEY and SMNVEV (reference sequence). In DNA, the CDR3 is TGTGCCAGCAGTGCAAGGACAGGGGGGCGCCATGGGGGCTACACCTTC. Amino acid sequence: CASSARTGGRHGGYTF.

The chain employs TRBV10-2 and TRBJ2-5, with 12 bases matching TRBD2. Germline assignment: CDR1 WSHSY and CDR2 SAAADI. The trim removed 8 bases at V and 1 base at J, leaving 2 bases unmatched. The CDR3 totals 14 residues. CDR3 protein: CASGLAGFQETQYF. The CDR3 DNA follows: TGCGCCAGCGGACTAGCGGGGTTCCAAGAGACCCAGTACTTC.